These 14 T cell receptor beta chains came from one sample sequenced in a study of CD8 T cells in ankylosing spondylitis. TCRdb reanalysed the 5' RACE reads using MiXCR and keeps one entry per CDR3 protein. This table holds about 360,000 distinct CDR3 sequences, about 15% found once. The specimen was blood, either unsorted or a sorted T cell fraction (not recorded which). The receptor source for this set is a male donor with ankylosing spondylitis or in good health (not recorded which).

This clonotype was recorded at least ten times. CDR3 region: CASRVTGNTGELFF. The CDR3 DNA is TGCGCCAGCAGAGTAACGGGGAACACCGGGGAGCTGTTTTTT. The chain links TRBV10-2 to TRBJ2-2; no firm D call. Trimming stripped 6 bases from V and 1 base from J, with 9 bases between. There are 14 residues in the CDR3. The germline CDR1 and CDR2 sequences are WSHSY and SAAADI.

This clonotype was recorded many times. V usage is TRBV11-2 and J usage is TRBJ2-7; 9 nucleotides agree with TRBD1. The CDR3 runs 17 residues. Germline lookup yields CDR1 SGHAT and CDR2 FQNNGV. V gave up 0 bases and J gave up 2 bases; unmatched junction bases: 8. In DNA form, the CDR3 reads TGTGCCAGCAGCTTAGATCACGGACAGGGGATAGCCTACGAGCAGTACTTC. Protein: CASSLDHGQGIAYEQYF.

This chain uses TRBV6-5 with TRBJ2-1; D tentatively reads TRBD1 or TRBD2 (5 bases each). This CDR3 comprises 15 residues. Germline-derived CDR1 and CDR2 are MNHEY and SVGAGI. The V end was cut by 4 bases, the J end by 1 base, with 11 bases between. CDR3 protein: CASSWGSVSYNEQFF. CDR3 nucleotides: TGTGCCAGCAGTTGGGGGTCGGTTTCCTACAATGAGCAGTTCTTC.

For this clonotype: An end of the junction differs from the germline gene, which may be a read error. The chain combines TRBV20-1 with TRBJ2-1, with TRBD2 matching over 8 bases. Germline V gene data show CDR1 as DFQATT and CDR2 as SNEGSKA (reference sequence). CDR3 length equals 17 residues. DNA for the CDR3: TGCTGTGCTAGAGAGCTAGCGGGTGGAACCTCCTACAATGAGCAGTTCTTC. Translation: CCARELAGGTSYNEQFF.

On this clonotype: The junction departs from the called germline gene at one end, perhaps through a read error. V usage is TRBV20-1 and J usage is TRBJ2-2; 9 positions match TRBD2. The germline V gene has CDR1 DFQATT and CDR2 SNEGSKA (reference sequence). The CDR3 runs to 17 residues. CDR3 region: CCARGGSGGSNTGELFF. CDR3 in DNA: TGCTGTGCTAGAGGGGGTAGCGGGGGCTCGAACACCGGGGAGCTGTTTTTT.

This rearrangement joins TRBV20-1 to TRBJ2-7; possibly TRBD2 for D (5 bases). CDR3 length: 13 residues. Germline values: CDR1 DFQATT, CDR2 SNEGSKA (reference sequence). Trimming shortened V by 5 bases and J by 0 bases, and 11 bases separated the two germline ends. The CDR3 is CSAQSRGSYEQYF. CDR3 nucleotide sequence: TGCAGTGCTCAGTCACGGGGCTCCTACGAGCAGTACTTC.

J is TRBJ2-3 and V is TRBV6-6; the D is unclear. From germline, CDR1 is MNHNY and CDR2 SVGAGI (reference sequence). V lost 6 bases and J 3 bases, leaving 13 bases between the germline ends. The CDR3 has 14 amino acids. CDR3 residues: CASSPTDLTDTQYF. CDR3 bases: TGTGCCAGCAGCCCAACAGATTTAACAGATACGCAGTATTTT.

This clonotype was recorded many times. The V call is TRBV12-3 or TRBV12-4, the J call TRBJ1-3; D is unclear. V gave up 4 bases and J gave up 0 bases, with 1 base separating them. The CDR3 length is 12 residues. The CDR3 nucleotides are TGTGCCAGCAGTTACTCTGGAAACACCATATATTTT. Its protein is CASSYSGNTIYF.

Ten or more counts support this clonotype. The V call is TRBV12-3 or TRBV12-4, the J call TRBJ2-2; D possibly corresponds to TRBD1 (6 bases). The CDR3 runs to 14 residues. V was trimmed by 3 bases and J by 7 bases, leaving 12 bases between them. CDR3 nucleotide sequence: TGTGCCAGCAGTTTTGTGAGGGGGAACGGGGAGCTGTTTTTT. As protein: CASSFVRGNGELFF.

This clonotype was seen a few times. The chain links TRBV11-2 to TRBJ2-7, with D tentatively TRBD1 or TRBD2 (5 bases each). Germline loops: CDR1 SGHAT, CDR2 FQNNGV. CDR3 length: 15 amino acids. V lost 4 bases and J 1 base, leaving 14 bases between the germline ends. CDR3 coding DNA: TGTGCCAGCAGCTCATTCCGGGACCGATCCTACGAGCAGTACTTC. This codes for CASSSFRDRSYEQYF.

This clonotype was detected only a few times. CDR3 loop: CASSPERGRGEQYF. The CDR3 nucleotides are TGTGCCAGTAGTCCTGAACGAGGGCGAGGTGAGCAGTACTTC. The rearrangement joins TRBV19 to TRBJ2-7; a weak D match, TRBD2 (5 bases). Trimming pared 5 bases from V and 7 bases from J, leaving 18 bases between. CDR3 length: 14 amino acids. CDR1 is LNHDA and CDR2 is SQIVND in the germline V gene (reference sequence).

This chain links TRBV4-1 with TRBJ2-3; 11 nucleotides line up with TRBD2. The germline CDR1 and CDR2 sequences are MGHRA and YSYEKL. The length of the CDR3 is 18 residues. The V gene end was trimmed by 2 bases and the J gene end by 2 bases; junction bases not matched to a gene: 9. CDR3 residues: CASSQSPGTSGITDTQYF. CDR3 DNA sequence: TGCGCCAGCAGCCAATCCCCCGGGACTAGCGGTATCACAGATACGCAGTATTTT.

The chain joins TRBV5-1 to TRBJ1-3; D possibly corresponds to TRBD1 (5 bases). This CDR3 is 15 amino acids long. V was clipped by 2 bases and J by 4 bases, with 13 bases between them. Germline V gives CDR1 SGHRS, CDR2 YFSETQ. The CDR3 nucleotides read TGCGCCAGCAGCTTCGACAGTCTCCCCGGAAACACCATATATTTT. This sequence encodes CASSFDSLPGNTIYF.

V is TRBV27 and J is TRBJ1-1; maybe TRBD1 (6 bases). The CDR3 consists of 14 residues. V was cut by 5 bases and J by 5 bases, with 15 bases left in between. The V gene's germline CDR1 is MNHEY and CDR2 SMNVEV (reference sequence). CDR3 DNA sequence: TGTGCCAGCAGTCTGAGGGGGGTAGCAACTGAAGCTTTCTTT. This gives the protein CASSLRGVATEAFF.